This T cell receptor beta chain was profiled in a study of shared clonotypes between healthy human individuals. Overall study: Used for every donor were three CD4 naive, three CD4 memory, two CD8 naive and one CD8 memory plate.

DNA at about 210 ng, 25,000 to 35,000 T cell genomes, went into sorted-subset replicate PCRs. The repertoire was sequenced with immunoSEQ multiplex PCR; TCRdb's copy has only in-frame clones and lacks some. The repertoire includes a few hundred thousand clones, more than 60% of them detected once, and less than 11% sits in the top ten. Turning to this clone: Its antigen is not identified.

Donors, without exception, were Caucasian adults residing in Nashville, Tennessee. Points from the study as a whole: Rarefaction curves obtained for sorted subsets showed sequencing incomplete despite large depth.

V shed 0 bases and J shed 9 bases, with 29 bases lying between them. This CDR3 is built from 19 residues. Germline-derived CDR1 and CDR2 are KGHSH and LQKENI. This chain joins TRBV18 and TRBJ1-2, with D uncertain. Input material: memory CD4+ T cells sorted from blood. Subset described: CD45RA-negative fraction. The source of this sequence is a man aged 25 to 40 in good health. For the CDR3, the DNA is TGTGCCAGCTCACCACCGGCAATCCTTCAATCCGCCGGCGGAGTTAGCTACACCTTC. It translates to CASSPPAILQSAGGVSYTF.